The sample holds many counts of the clone carrying this T cell receptor (beta chain). What it binds is not known. This CDR3 region has 14 residues. Germline CDR1 reads SGHDN; CDR2 reads FVKESK. V was pared by 1 base and J by 7 bases, with 10 bases between. This record comes from a study of molecular identifiers for immune sequencing clone quantification. General study findings and limits: Clonotypes topping 20 RNA copies carried over 99% of effector molecules but under 1% of naive ones.

Libraries of bulk TCR were made by previously described methods (with listed TCR primers). TCRdb passed the PCR reads through MiXCR, listing each CDR3 protein once. The sample holds roughly 320,000 distinct CDR3 sequences, about a fifth seen once. Sequences were obtained from naive CD8+ T cells from blood, with Jurkat cell RNA spiked in. Subset described: FACS-sorted CD8+CD4-CCR7+CD45RA+ naive T cells. The rearrangement uses TRBV14 and TRBJ2-2; D remains unclear. This TCR was sampled from a human donor in good health. Some libraries in this study had Jurkat cell RNA spiked in. This CDR3 is CASSQVASVGELFF. CDR3 DNA sequence: TGTGCCAGCAGCCAAGTCGCGTCCGTCGGGGAGCTGTTTTTT.